A selection of T cell receptor beta chains follows, all from one sample in a study of T cells after posttransplantation cyclophosphamide. This table comes from immunoSEQ multiplex PCR, and its TCRdb copy is limited to in-frame clones, with some not included. Of roughly 23,000 clones in the sample, more than 70% are singletons; the top ten hold about 8.2%. This material consisted of PBMCs, taken after an allogeneic stem cell transplant with a calcineurin inhibitor and methotrexate. The receptor source for this set is a female patient in her forties or fifties who received an allogeneic stem cell transplant from an unrelated donor, was CMV-positive, and had chronic GVHD only. T cells may partly derive from the graft donor. Both conserved end residues are part of each CDR3. The order of the fields is V gene, clone size, D gene, J gene, CDR3 DNA, CDR3 protein. The D gene is left open where the match is weak. Not all rows give a size; the values are once, few, many and, for expanded clones, a class.

>TRBV29-1|once|-|TRBJ2-1
TGCAGCGCAGACGGGGGGCAGTCCTACAATGAGCAGTTCTTC
CSADGGQSYNEQFF
>TRBV7-2|-|-|TRBJ2-2
TGTGCCAGCAGCTTAGGACTAGTGGCGAACACCGGGGAGCTGTTTTTT
CASSLGLVANTGELFF
>TRBV4-1|once|-|TRBJ2-1
TGCGCCAGCAGCCAAGTTGGGCCTTGGAATGAGCAGTTCTTC
CASSQVGPWNEQFF
>TRBV11-2|-|-|TRBJ2-3
TGTGCCAGCACCGAAGGACTTACTAGCACAGATACGCAGTATTTT
CASTEGLTSTDTQYF
>TRBV4-2|-|TRBD2|TRBJ2-1
TGTGCCAGCAGCCAAGATCGGGCGGGAGGGCCCGACAATGAGCAGTTCTTC
CASSQDRAGGPDNEQFF
>TRBV19|-|-|TRBJ2-1
TGTGCCAGTACCGGGGGAAGGGGTACCTACAATGAGCAGTTCTTC
CASTGGRGTYNEQFF
>TRBV6-1|-|TRBD1|TRBJ1-1
TGTGCCAGCAGTCTACAGGGGATGAACACTGAAGCTTTCTTT
CASSLQGMNTEAFF
>TRBV7-3|-|-|TRBJ1-1
TGTGCCAGCAGCCTATTTGCAGGGATGAACACTGAAGCTTTCTTT
CASSLFAGMNTEAFF
>TRBV2|-|TRBD1|TRBJ2-1
TGTGCCAGCAGCCGTGGACTCAGGGGGCTGGATGAGCAGTTCTTC
CASSRGLRGLDEQFF
>TRBV6-1|-|TRBD2|TRBJ2-3
TGTGCCAGCAGTGCACTAGCGGGAGACGCAGATACGCAGTATTTT
CASSALAGDADTQYF
>TRBV27|-|-|TRBJ2-1
TGTGCCAGCAGCCCGACAGACTACAATGAGCAGTTCTTC
CASSPTDYNEQFF
>TRBV28|-|-|TRBJ1-1
TGTGCCAGCAGCCTCTTAAATGAAGCTTTCTTT
CASSLLNEAFF
>TRBV4-1|-|-|TRBJ2-7
TGCGCCAGCAGCCAAGATCTGGCGGTACCCTACGAGCAGTACTTC
CASSQDLAVPYEQYF
>TRBV19|-|TRBD1|TRBJ2-1
TGTGCCAGTAGTAAAACCGGGACAGGGATATACAATGAGCAGTTCTTC
CASSKTGTGIYNEQFF
>TRBV5-1|-|-|TRBJ2-3
TGCGCCAGCAGCTTGCAAGCGGGCACAGATACGCAGTATTTT
CASSLQAGTDTQYF
>TRBV28|-|-|TRBJ2-3
TGTGCCAGCAGTGGGCTGACAGGAGTCACAGATACGCAGTATTTT
CASSGLTGVTDTQYF
>TRBV10-2|-|TRBD1|TRBJ2-5
TGCGCCATACAAGACGGAACCGGGACAGGGGGCCGGGAGCAGTACTTC
CAIQDGTGTGGREQYF
>TRBV5-1|-|TRBD2|TRBJ2-1
TGCGCCAGCAGCGGGGGATCGACTAGCGGGAGCGATGAGCAGTTCTTC
CASSGGSTSGSDEQFF
>TRBV9|-|TRBD1|TRBJ2-5
TGTGCCAGCAGCCCGATGCCCAGGGGGCTAGGGGAGACCCAGTACTTC
CASSPMPRGLGETQYF
>TRBV6-6|-|-|TRBJ1-4
TGTGCCAGCAGTGGCCAGGGCAGGGGTAATGAAAAACTGTTTTTT
CASSGQGRGNEKLFF
>TRBV27|-|TRBD1|TRBJ2-7
TGTGCCAGCTCAAGGGAAGGACAGGGTTATAACGAGCAGTACTTC
CASSREGQGYNEQYF
>TRBV19|-|TRBD2|TRBJ2-2
TGTGCCAGTAATCGTCTAGCGGGAGGTCGAACCGGGGAGCTGTTTTTT
CASNRLAGGRTGELFF
>TRBV5-1|-|TRBD1|TRBJ2-1
TGCGCCAGCAGCCGCGGACAGGGTACAGTCCATGAGCAGTTCTTC
CASSRGQGTVHEQFF
>TRBV7-3|-|TRBD1|TRBJ2-1
TGTGCCAGCAGCTTGGGACAGGGAGAGAAATTCTTC
CASSLGQGEKFF
>TRBV27|-|-|TRBJ2-7
TGTGCCAGCAGTTTTCAGGGTGACTACGAGCAGTACTTC
CASSFQGDYEQYF
>TRBV28|-|TRBD2|TRBJ2-7
TGTGCCAGCAGACCCTCCCCAAGCGGGAGTACCTACGAGCAGTACTTC
CASRPSPSGSTYEQYF
>TRBV7-2|-|-|TRBJ2-2
TGTGCCAGCAGTCTCACCGGCGGGTGGAACACCGGGGAGCTGTTTTTT
CASSLTGGWNTGELFF
>TRBV10-2|-|-|TRBJ2-7
TGCGCCAGCAGTGTAAGGGGCGGCGGGACAGAAACCTACGAGCAGTACTTC
CASSVRGGGTETYEQYF
>TRBV5-6|once|TRBD1|TRBJ1-4
TGTGCCAGCAGTTGGGACAGTAATGAAAAACTGTTTTTT
CASSWDSNEKLFF
>TRBV6-5|-|-|TRBJ2-7
TGTGCCAGCAGGTTCGGGGGGCCTGGAGAGGAGCAGTACTTC
CASRFGGPGEEQYF
>TRBV10-3|few|-|TRBJ1-4
TGTGCCATCAGTCCCCAGGGCAGGACAACTAATGAAAAACTGTTTTTT
CAISPQGRTTNEKLFF
>TRBV11-2|-|-|TRBJ1-2
TGTGCCAGCAGCCAACCCCCCCACATCAACTATGGCTACACCTTC
CASSQPPHINYGYTF
>TRBV28|-|-|TRBJ1-5
TGTGCCAGCAGCACTTATAGCAATCAGCCCCAGCATTTT
CASSTYSNQPQHF
>TRBV6-1|-|-|TRBJ2-7
TGTGCCAGCAGAGTTATGACGGGAACCTACGAGCAGTACTTC
CASRVMTGTYEQYF
>TRBV18|-|TRBD2|TRBJ2-3
TGTGCCAGCTCACGGGCTAGCGGGGTCACAGATACGCAGTATTTT
CASSRASGVTDTQYF
>TRBV30|-|TRBD1|TRBJ1-3
TGTGCCTGTGGTCTAGGGGGCTCTCGTGGAAACACCATATATTTT
CACGLGGSRGNTIYF
>TRBV28|-|TRBD1|TRBJ1-2
TGTGCCAGCCCTACCCACCTGGGACAGGTTTTGAGTGGCTACACCTTC
CASPTHLGQVLSGYTF
>TRBV11-2|-|-|TRBJ2-1
TGTGCCAGCAGCTTAGAGGGTCAGGGCTACAATGAGCAGTTCTTC
CASSLEGQGYNEQFF
>TRBV7-2|-|TRBD2|TRBJ2-3
TGTGCCAGCAGCTCTGGACTAGCCACAGATACGCAGTATTTT
CASSSGLATDTQYF
>TRBV6-1|-|-|TRBJ2-2
TGTGCCAGCAGTGAAATGGCCATAACCGGGGAGCTGTTTTTT
CASSEMAITGELFF
>TRBV27|-|-|TRBJ1-1
TGTGCCAGCAGTTCCAGGGTTTTCGGGCCTGGTACTGAAGCTTTCTTT
CASSSRVFGPGTEAFF
>TRBV19|-|-|TRBJ2-7
TGTGCCAGTAGTATTGGACTCCTATACGAGCAGTACTTC
CASSIGLLYEQYF
>TRBV30|-|-|TRBJ2-7
TGTGCCTGGAATACGGGTTCCCACGAGCAGTACTTC
CAWNTGSHEQYF
>TRBV27|-|-|TRBJ2-1
TGTGCCAGCAGCGATAGCGGATTCTCCTACAATGAGCAGTTCTTC
CASSDSGFSYNEQFF
>TRBV4-1|-|TRBD2|TRBJ2-7
TGCGCCAGCAGCCGGCTAGCGGGAGGACCGTACGAGCAGTACTTC
CASSRLAGGPYEQYF
>TRBV19|-|-|TRBJ1-5
TGTGCCAGTAGTATCCAGAGGAGGGACAATCAGCCCCAGCATTTT
CASSIQRRDNQPQHF
>TRBV18|-|-|TRBJ1-5
TGTGCCAGCTCACCACCACCGGGACTAGGGCTGTATTGGGGTCAGCCCCAGCATTTT
CASSPPPGLGLYWGQPQHF
>TRBV7-8|-|TRBD2|TRBJ2-3
TGTGCCAGCAGCTTCAGTGCAGGAACTAGCGGGATGAGGGTGCCGGTATCGGATACGCAGTATTTT
CASSFSAGTSGMRVPVSDTQYF
>TRBV18|-|TRBD1|TRBJ1-2
TGTGCCAGCTCAACGACGGGACAGGACTATGGCTACACCTTC
CASSTTGQDYGYTF